Detailed here is one T cell receptor beta chain. The data stem from a study of blood T cell repertoires in COVID-19. The data were produced by immunoSEQ multiplex PCR, yet TCRdb's version contains in-frame clones alone and is incomplete. The table has 150,000 to 200,000 clones, about 85% seen once. Germline V gene lookup returns CDR1 LNHNV and CDR2 YYDKDF (reference sequence). CDR3 length equals 15 residues. Trimming left V 0 bases short and J 2 bases short, with 8 bases between. The rearrangement joins TRBV15 to TRBJ1-5; no firm D call. Material for sequencing was peripheral blood. The receptor was derived from a woman older than 75 with acute or convalescent COVID-19. The CDR3 coding sequence is TGTGCCACCAGCAGAGATTATCAGGGCAATCAGCCCCAGCATTTT. Its translation is CATSRDYQGNQPQHF.